This TCR beta chain derives from a study of shared clonotypes between healthy human individuals. TCRdb keeps only in-frame clones here, not all; method: immunoSEQ multiplex PCR. The data show millions of clones, roughly 92% seen once. The CDR3 has 15 amino acids. Trimming stripped 6 bases from V and 8 bases from J, with 19 bases between. Germline values: CDR1 MNHNS, CDR2 SASEGT. The receptor was isolated from a man aged 18 to 35 in good health. The chain links TRBV6-1 to TRBJ1-4; the D gene is possibly TRBD1 (5 bases). The sequenced sample consisted of naive CD4+ T cells sorted from blood. Subset indicated: CD45RA+ positively selected. The CDR3 DNA sequence: TGTGCCAGCAGCTTCCCGGACATAGGCCGGGAAAAACTGTTTTTT. Its protein is CASSFPDIGREKLFF.